This T cell receptor beta chain was sequenced during a study of cytomegalovirus exposure and HLA in healthy donors. Study results and limitations: There were over 150 TCR beta chains listed as cytomegalovirus-associated. Immune exposure data for these donors was limited to CMV serostatus.

At sampling all donors were nominally healthy, likely with unrecorded immune exposures. The CDR3 totals 14 residues. Between the trimmed V and J ends, which lost 4 bases and 6 bases, there was a span of 14 bases. Germline CDR1 is SGHNT and CDR2 is YYREEE (reference sequence). On this clone: Its antigen is still unknown.

The study ran its PCR with 60 Vbeta and 13 Jbeta primers. Sequenced by immunoSEQ multiplex PCR; TCRdb stores in-frame clones only, minus some. The data hold 200,000 or so clones, with roughly 80% observed a single time. The rearrangement uses TRBV5-4 and TRBJ1-5; D gene uncertain. This receptor was identified in a woman aged 30 to 39 in good health and CMV-seropositive. Sequencing used PBMCs. The CDR3 sequence is CASSPDLGSQPQHF. The CDR3, as DNA: TGTGCCAGCAGCCCGGATTTGGGGAGTCAGCCCCAGCATTTT.